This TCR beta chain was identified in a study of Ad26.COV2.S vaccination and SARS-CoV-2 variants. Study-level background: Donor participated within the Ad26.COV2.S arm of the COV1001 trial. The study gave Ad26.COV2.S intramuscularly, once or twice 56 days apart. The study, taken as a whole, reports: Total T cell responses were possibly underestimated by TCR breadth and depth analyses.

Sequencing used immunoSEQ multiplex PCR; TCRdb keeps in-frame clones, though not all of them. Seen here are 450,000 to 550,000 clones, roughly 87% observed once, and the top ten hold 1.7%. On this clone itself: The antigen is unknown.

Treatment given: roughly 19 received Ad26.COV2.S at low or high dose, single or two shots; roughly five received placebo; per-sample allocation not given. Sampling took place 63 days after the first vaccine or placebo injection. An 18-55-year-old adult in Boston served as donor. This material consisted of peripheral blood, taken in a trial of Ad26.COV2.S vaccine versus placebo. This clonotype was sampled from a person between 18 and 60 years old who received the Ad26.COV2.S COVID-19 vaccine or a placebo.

CDR3 bases: TGTGCCAGTACAAGTCCTATGAACACTGAAGCTTTCTTT. This gives the protein CASTSPMNTEAFF. The chain is built from TRBV19 and TRBJ1-1; no clear D gene. The CDR3 length is 13 residues. Trimming stripped 7 bases from V and 0 bases from J, with 9 bases between. CDR1 is LNHDA, CDR2 SQIVND, per germline (reference sequence). The whole variable domain, filled in from reference TRBV19 and TRBJ1-1, reads DGGITQSPKYLFRKEGQNVTLSCEQNLNHDAMYWYRQDPGQGLRLIYYSQIVNDFQKGDIAEGYSVSREKKESFPLTVTSAQKNPTAFYLCASTSPMNTEAFFGQGTRLTVV.